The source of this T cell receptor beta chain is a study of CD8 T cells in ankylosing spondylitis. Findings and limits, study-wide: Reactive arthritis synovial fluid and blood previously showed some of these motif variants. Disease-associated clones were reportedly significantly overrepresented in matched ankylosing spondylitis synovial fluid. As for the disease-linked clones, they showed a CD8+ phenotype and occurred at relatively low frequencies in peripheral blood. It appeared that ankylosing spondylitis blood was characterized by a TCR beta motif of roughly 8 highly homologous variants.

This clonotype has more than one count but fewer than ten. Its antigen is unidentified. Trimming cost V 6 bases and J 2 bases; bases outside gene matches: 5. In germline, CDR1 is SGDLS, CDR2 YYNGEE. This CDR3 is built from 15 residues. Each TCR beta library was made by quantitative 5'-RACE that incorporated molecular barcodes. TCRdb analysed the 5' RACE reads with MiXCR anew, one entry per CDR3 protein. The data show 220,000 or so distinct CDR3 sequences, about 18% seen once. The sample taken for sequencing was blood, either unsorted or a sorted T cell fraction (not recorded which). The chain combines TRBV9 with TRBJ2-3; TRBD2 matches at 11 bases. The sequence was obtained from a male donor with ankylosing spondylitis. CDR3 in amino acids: CASNSGLAVTDTQYF. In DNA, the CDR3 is TGTGCCAGCAACTCGGGACTAGCGGTCACAGATACGCAGTATTTT. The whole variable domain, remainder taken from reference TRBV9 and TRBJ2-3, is DSGVTQTPKHLITATGQRVTLRCSPRSGDLSVYWYQQSLDQGLQFLIQYYNGEERAKGNILERFSAQQFPDLHSELNLSSLELGDSALYFCASNSGLAVTDTQYFGPGTRLTVL.